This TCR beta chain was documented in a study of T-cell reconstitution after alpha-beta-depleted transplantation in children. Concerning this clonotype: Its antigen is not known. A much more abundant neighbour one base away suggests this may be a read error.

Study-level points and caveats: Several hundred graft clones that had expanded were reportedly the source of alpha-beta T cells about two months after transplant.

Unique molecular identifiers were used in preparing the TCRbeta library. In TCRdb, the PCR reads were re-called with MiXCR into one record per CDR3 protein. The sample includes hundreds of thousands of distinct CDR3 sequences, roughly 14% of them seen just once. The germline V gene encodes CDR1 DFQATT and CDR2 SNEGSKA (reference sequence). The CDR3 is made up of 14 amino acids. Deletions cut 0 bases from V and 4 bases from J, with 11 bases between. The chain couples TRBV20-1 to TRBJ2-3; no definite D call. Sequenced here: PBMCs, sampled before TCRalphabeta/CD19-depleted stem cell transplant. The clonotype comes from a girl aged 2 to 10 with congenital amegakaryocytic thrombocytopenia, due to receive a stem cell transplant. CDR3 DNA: TGCAGTGCTAGAGAGCCGGGCCCCGCAGATACGCAGTATTTT. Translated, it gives CSAREPGPADTQYF.